A selection of T cell receptor beta chains follows, all from one sample in a study of cytomegalovirus exposure and HLA in healthy donors. The method was immunoSEQ multiplex PCR; TCRdb's version includes in-frame clones alone and lacks a portion of them. This sample carries fewer than 120,000 clones, more than 70% of them seen once, and the ten largest clones take 2.5% to 3%. Sequencing was done on a sample of PBMCs. All receptors derive from a woman aged 55-69 years in good health and CMV-seropositive. Both conserved end residues are part of each CDR3. A D gene is named only where the DNA matches it firmly. Some rows mark clone size as missing; the rest say once, few, many or name a class of expanded clone.

D gene	V gene	clone size	J gene	CDR3 DNA	CDR3 protein
-	TRBV18	-	TRBJ2-5	TGTGCCAGCTCACCTCTTTCTCGAGCGGGTCAAGAGACCCAGTACTTC	CASSPLSRAGQETQYF
TRBD1	TRBV15	-	TRBJ2-1	TGTGCCACCAGCAACCCAGCTTTGGACAGGGCTTTCAATGAGCAGTTCTTC	CATSNPALDRAFNEQFF
-	TRBV19	once	TRBJ1-1	TGTGCCAGTAGCCTAGGGGGGGCCGCTGAAGCTTTCTTT	CASSLGGAAEAFF
TRBD1	TRBV18	-	TRBJ2-7	TGTGCCAGCTCACCAAGACAGGGGGGGGGTTACGAGCAGTACTTC	CASSPRQGGGYEQYF
TRBD1	TRBV4-2	-	TRBJ1-1	TGTGCCAGCAAAAAAAACAGGGGCGCAGCCAGAACCACTGAAGCTTTCTTT	CASKKNRGAARTTEAFF
-	TRBV6-6	-	TRBJ1-5	TGTGCCAGCAGTTATGTAGTTGATAGCAATCAGCCCCAGCATTTT	CASSYVVDSNQPQHF
-	TRBV9	-	TRBJ2-1	TGTGCCAGCAGCGCGTCGGACAGTATTGCCTACAATGAGCAGTTCTTC	CASSASDSIAYNEQFF
-	TRBV21-1	few	TRBJ2-7	TGTGCCAGCAGCAAAGGTAGGGACAGCTCCTACGAGCAGTACTTC	CASSKGRDSSYEQYF
TRBD2	TRBV28	-	TRBJ2-7	TGTGCCAGCAGTCAAGATCTTAGCGGGACCCGCAACTACGAGCAGTACTTC	CASSQDLSGTRNYEQYF
TRBD2	TRBV30	few	TRBJ2-1	TGTGCCTGGAGTTCTAGCGGGACGGAGCATGAGCAGTTCTTC	CAWSSSGTEHEQFF
TRBD1	TRBV19	once	TRBJ2-4	TGTGCCAGTAGTCTGGGACAAATGAGGGGGCCCATAGCCAAAAACATTCAGTACTTC	CASSLGQMRGPIAKNIQYF
TRBD1	TRBV5-1	few	TRBJ1-6	TGCGCCAGCAGCTTGGGAGCACAGGGGACAAATTCACCCCTCCACTTT	CASSLGAQGTNSPLHF
-	TRBV7-9	-	TRBJ1-2	TGTGCCAGCAGCACCCGGGGGGGCCCGGCCTATGGCTACACCTTC	CASSTRGGPAYGYTF
-	TRBV7-8	-	TRBJ1-1	TGTGCCAGCAGCTTGGGACAAGCGAACACTGAAGCTTTCTTT	CASSLGQANTEAFF
TRBD1	TRBV10-3	-	TRBJ1-1	TGTGCCATCAGGAACAGGGGGACCACTGAAGCTTTCTTT	CAIRNRGTTEAFF
-	TRBV4-1	few	TRBJ2-1	TGCGCCAGCAGCCAAGAGAGCGCCTTCTACAATGAGCAGTTCTTC	CASSQESAFYNEQFF
TRBD1	TRBV4-1	-	TRBJ2-7	TGCGCCAGCAGCCGATCCGGGACAGGGTCGAGCGAGCAGTACTTC	CASSRSGTGSSEQYF
-	TRBV9	-	TRBJ2-3	TGTGCCAGCAGCGTCGGGTGGGCAGATACGCAGTATTTT	CASSVGWADTQYF
-	TRBV4-1	many	TRBJ1-2	TGCGCCAGCAGTCGTTCTTTGGGAGCGGGGGGCTACACCTTC	CASSRSLGAGGYTF
TRBD1	TRBV11-2	-	TRBJ1-2	TGTGCCAGCAGCTTAGAGAGGGGGCCCTGGGGCTACACCTTC	CASSLERGPWGYTF
TRBD2	TRBV19	-	TRBJ2-2	TGTGCCAGTAATAGCGGGAGACTGGACACCGGGGAGCTGTTTTTT	CASNSGRLDTGELFF
TRBD1	TRBV28	-	TRBJ2-5	TGTGCCAGCACAGGGGGCTCGGAGACCCAGTACTTC	CASTGGSETQYF
-	TRBV18	-	TRBJ2-5	TGTGCCAGCTCACCACCGGGACTTAAAGAGACCCAGTACTTC	CASSPPGLKETQYF
-	TRBV19	-	TRBJ2-1	TGTGCCAGTAGTCCTTCGGGATCCCAAGGGGGTAAGCAGTTCTTC	CASSPSGSQGGKQFF
TRBD1	TRBV6-6	-	TRBJ1-5	TGTGCCAGCAGTCGACCACAGGGGGAGAGGTCCCAGCATTTT	CASSRPQGERSQHF
-	TRBV7-3	-	TRBJ1-1	TGTGCCAGCAGCTTAACGGGGGCGCGGACTGAAGCTTTCTTT	CASSLTGARTEAFF
-	TRBV19	-	TRBJ2-4	TGTGCCAGTACTCCTACGGGAGCCAAAAACATTCAGTACTTC	CASTPTGAKNIQYF
TRBD1	TRBV19	-	TRBJ1-5	TGTGCCAGTAGTATAGGGTTGGGACAGCACAATCAGCCCCAGCATTTT	CASSIGLGQHNQPQHF
-	TRBV2	-	TRBJ2-4	TGTGCCAGCAGTCCAGGTTCCGCTTCAAACATTCAGTACTTC	CASSPGSASNIQYF
TRBD1	TRBV28	-	TRBJ1-2	TGTGCCAGCAGTTTAGGTGGAGGGGGACAGAGCTATGGCTACACCTTC	CASSLGGGGQSYGYTF
-	TRBV7-9	-	TRBJ2-7	TGTGCCAGCAGCACTCGGGGAGGGGGTCGCGAGCAGTACTTC	CASSTRGGGREQYF
-	TRBV2	once	TRBJ1-5	TGTGCCAGCTCTCAGGGAATGAGCAATCAGCCCCAGCATTTT	CASSQGMSNQPQHF
-	TRBV6-1	-	TRBJ2-1	TGTGCCAGCAGACAGCCGGTAGTTCGAGAGCAGTTCTTC	CASRQPVVREQFF
-	TRBV6-5	-	TRBJ1-3	TGTGCCAGCAGTTACCGGGATCCCGCCTCTGGAAACACCATATATTTT	CASSYRDPASGNTIYF
-	TRBV5-5	-	TRBJ2-7	TGTGCCAGCAGCCTACAGGCAGAACCGCTAACCTACGAGCAGTACTTC	CASSLQAEPLTYEQYF
-	TRBV5-1	-	TRBJ2-3	TGCGCCAGCAGCTTACGATCGACAGGATTCTCAGATACGCAGTATTTT	CASSLRSTGFSDTQYF
-	TRBV29-1	-	TRBJ2-1	TGCAGCGTTGTAAAACAGTACAATGGGCAGTTCTTC	CSVVKQYNGQFF
TRBD1	TRBV9	-	TRBJ2-5	TGTGCCAGCAGCGTCCCTGACAGGGCAGAGACCCAGTACTTC	CASSVPDRAETQYF
-	TRBV28	-	TRBJ1-1	TGTGCCAGCATTTCGTCGGCTGAAGCTTTCTTT	CASISSAEAFF
TRBD2	TRBV30	-	TRBJ2-7	TGTGCCTGGAGTGTGCCCCCTAGCGGGGGTTACTACGAGCAGTACTTC	CAWSVPPSGGYYEQYF
-	TRBV5-5	-	TRBJ1-1	TGTGCCAGCAGCTTGGCGGTGAACACTGAAGCTTTCTTT	CASSLAVNTEAFF
TRBD1	TRBV9	-	TRBJ1-3	TGTGCCAGCAGCGAGTCGGGACAGGTCTTCTCTGGAAACACCATATATTTT	CASSESGQVFSGNTIYF
-	TRBV2	-	TRBJ2-2	TGTGCCACCCAAGGGGCCGGGGAGCTGTTTTTT	CATQGAGELFF
-	TRBV19	-	TRBJ1-1	TGTGCCAGTAGAGGACACTTAGGGACTGAAGCTTTCTTT	CASRGHLGTEAFF
-	TRBV9	-	TRBJ2-5	TGTGCCAGCAGCGTAGGCCAGGGAAGTCAAGAGACCCAGTACTTC	CASSVGQGSQETQYF
-	TRBV19	-	TRBJ1-1	TGTGCCAGTAGTACCTACCGGGCGGGGGACACTGAAGCTTTCTTT	CASSTYRAGDTEAFF
TRBD1	TRBV10-3	-	TRBJ1-5	TGTGCCATCAGTGTGGAGGGCAGGGGGCACAATCAGCCCCAGCATTTT	CAISVEGRGHNQPQHF
TRBD2	TRBV7-9	-	TRBJ2-1	TGTGCCAGCAGCTCAAGGACTAGCGGGAGTAAGGCTGAGCAGTTCTTC	CASSSRTSGSKAEQFF
-	TRBV27	-	TRBJ2-1	TGTGCCAGCAGTTTGGTGGGAGGAAACTACAATGAGCAGTTCTTC	CASSLVGGNYNEQFF
TRBD1	TRBV4-1	once	TRBJ2-2	TGCGCCAGCAGCCCCTGGACAGGGGGCACCGGGGAGCTGTTTTTT	CASSPWTGGTGELFF
-	TRBV7-3	-	TRBJ2-1	TGTGCCAGCAGCACTACAAATAATGAGCAGTTCTTC	CASSTTNNEQFF
-	TRBV19	-	TRBJ1-2	TGTGCCAGTAGTATCCATGGGACATCCGACTATGGCTACACCTTC	CASSIHGTSDYGYTF
TRBD1	TRBV7-9	-	TRBJ2-7	TGTGCCAGCAGCTTACCGGGACAGGGGTTGTACGAGCAGTACTTC	CASSLPGQGLYEQYF
TRBD2	TRBV2	-	TRBJ2-1	TGTGCCAGGGGGGGACTAGCGGGAGAGAATGAGCAGTTCTTC	CARGGLAGENEQFF
-	TRBV10-3	-	TRBJ2-1	TGTGCCATCAGTGCATCTGTAGAGGATGAGCAGTTCTTC	CAISASVEDEQFF
-	TRBV13	-	TRBJ2-5	TGTGCCAGCAGCTTTCACTTGGAGACCCAGTACTTC	CASSFHLETQYF
-	TRBV11-2	few	TRBJ2-7	TGTGCCAGCAGCTTAGGGCTCCACGAGCAGTACTTC	CASSLGLHEQYF
TRBD1	TRBV13	-	TRBJ2-1	TGTGCCAGCAGCTTATCAGGGCAGGGACAGGATGAGCAGTTCTTC	CASSLSGQGQDEQFF
TRBD2	TRBV19	-	TRBJ2-1	TGTGCCAGTAGTCCGGGACTAGCGGGAACCGATGAGCAGTTCTTC	CASSPGLAGTDEQFF